The clone carrying this T cell receptor beta chain has at least ten counts. The antigen remains unidentified. This sample was taken from a study of CD8 T cells in ankylosing spondylitis. TCRdb re-analysed the 5' RACE reads in MiXCR, keeping a single row per CDR3 protein. This sample has 450,000 to 550,000 distinct CDR3 sequences, with 5.3% found just once. Study-wide results and caveats: For ankylosing spondylitis blood, a TCR beta motif of eight or nine highly homologous variants appeared characteristic. There was reportedly significant enrichment of clones that were disease-linked in matched ankylosing spondylitis synovial fluid.

From germline, CDR1 is LGHDT and CDR2 YNNKEL (reference sequence). This CDR3 contains 14 residues. Losses at the gene ends were 3 bases for V and 4 bases for J; bases not matched to a gene: 4. The specimen sequenced was blood, either unsorted or a sorted T cell fraction (not recorded which). This TCR was recovered from a male donor with ankylosing spondylitis. This chain connects TRBV3-1 to TRBJ2-3; TRBD1 matches at 7 bases. The CDR3 DNA follows: TGTGCCAGCAGCCAGGGGGACAGCTCAGATACGCAGTATTTT. Encoded protein: CASSQGDSSDTQYF.